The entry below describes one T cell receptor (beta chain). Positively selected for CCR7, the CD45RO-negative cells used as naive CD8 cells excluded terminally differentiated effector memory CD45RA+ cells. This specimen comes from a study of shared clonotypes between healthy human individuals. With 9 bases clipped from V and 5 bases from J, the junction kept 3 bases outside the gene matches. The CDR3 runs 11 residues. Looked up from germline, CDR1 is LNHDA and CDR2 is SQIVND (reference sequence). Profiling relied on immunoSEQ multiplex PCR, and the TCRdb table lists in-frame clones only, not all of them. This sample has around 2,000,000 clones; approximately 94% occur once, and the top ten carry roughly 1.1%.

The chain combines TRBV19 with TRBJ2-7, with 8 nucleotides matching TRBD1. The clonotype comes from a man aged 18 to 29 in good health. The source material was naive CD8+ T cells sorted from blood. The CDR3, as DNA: TGTGCCAGCACAGGGGGACACGAGCAGTACTTC. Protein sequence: CASTGGHEQYF.